Presented here are 25 T cell receptor beta chains from one specimen sequenced in a study of cytomegalovirus exposure and HLA in healthy donors. The primer mix had 60 Vbeta and 13 Jbeta primers. Assay: immunoSEQ multiplex PCR; the TCRdb copy retains only in-frame clones and omits some. In the table there are roughly 170,000 clones, about four fifths of which are singletons. The sample taken for sequencing was PBMCs. All receptors come from a man aged 50 to 59 in good health and CMV-seronegative.

The rearrangement links TRBV25-1 to TRBJ1-1; D is uncertain. The germline V gene has CDR1 MGHDK and CDR2 SYGVNS. Trimming took 5 bases from V and 0 from J, leaving 10 bases between them. This CDR3 is built from 14 residues. The CDR3 spells CASSLYGVNTEAFF. In DNA form, the CDR3 reads TGTGCCAGCAGTCTGTACGGTGTGAACACTGAAGCTTTCTTT.

The chain recombines TRBV4-3 with TRBJ2-5, with TRBD1 as a possible D gene (6 bases). The CDR3 runs to 16 residues. Looked up from germline, CDR1 is LGHNA and CDR2 is YSLEER. V lost 3 bases to trimming and J lost 5 bases, with 19 bases between them. CDR3 nucleotides: TGCGCCAGCAGCCACCAACTAGGGGGTGTCAGGGAGACCCAGTACTTC. Amino acids: CASSHQLGGVRETQYF.

This sequence joins TRBV19 and TRBJ1-2; TRBD1 matches 7 bases. Germline V lookup: CDR1 LNHDA, CDR2 SQIVND (reference sequence). V lost 7 bases, J lost 8 bases, and 16 bases stayed unmatched. The CDR3 totals 15 residues. CDR3 DNA sequence: TGTGCCAGTACGCCCGGGGCACAGGGGACTTACGGCTACACCTTC. Its protein product is CASTPGAQGTYGYTF.

The chain combines TRBV5-1 with TRBJ2-1, with 7 bases matching TRBD2. Germline V CDR1 and CDR2: SGHRS, YFSETQ. Unmatched junction bases numbered 8, after V lost 6 bases and J lost 5 bases. The CDR3 length is 14 residues. The CDR3 is CASTGGGLNNEQFF. In DNA form, the CDR3 reads TGCGCCAGCACCGGGGGAGGGTTAAACAATGAGCAGTTCTTC.

The rearrangement uses TRBV6-5 and TRBJ2-5, with a possible D match to TRBD1 (5 bases). The J call may not be correct, given that the DNA end is closer to TRBJ2-7. In germline, CDR1 is MNHEY, CDR2 SVGAGI. The CDR3 length is 13 residues. The DNA of the CDR3 is TGTGCCAGCAGATCGACAGACCACTACGAGCAGTACTTC. Its protein is CASRSTDHYEQYF.

About this clone itself: The sample has other DNA sequences that encode this CDR3 too. The chain links TRBV7-6 to TRBJ2-1, with 9 positions matching TRBD2. The CDR3 loop spans 16 amino acids. V shed 1 base and J 8 bases; nucleotides not matched to a gene: 9. Germline V lookup: CDR1 SGHVS, CDR2 FNYEAQ. CDR3 residues: CASSLGRLAGPDEQFF. DNA for the CDR3: TGTGCCAGCAGCTTAGGGAGGCTAGCGGGGCCGGATGAGCAGTTCTTC.

The V gene is TRBV2, the J gene TRBJ1-2; 10 nucleotides agree with TRBD1. CDR3 length: 13 amino acids. Trimming at V came to 3 bases and at J to 8 bases, leaving 3 bases not matched to a gene. Germline loops: CDR1 SNHLY, CDR2 FYNNEI. CDR3 nucleotides: TGTGCCAGCAGTGACCCGACAGGGGGCGGCTACACCTTC. This codes for CASSDPTGGGYTF.

The table lists this clone with a count of one. The CDR3 bases are TGTGCCAGCAGTGGAAGGGACAGGGGGCTAGCGGGATTAGGAGAGACCCAGTACTTC. Protein sequence: CASSGRDRGLAGLGETQYF. The rearrangement links TRBV6-1 to TRBJ2-5; 12 nucleotides match TRBD1. The CDR3 contains 19 residues. Germline CDR1 and CDR2: MNHNS and SASEGT. V lost 4 bases to trimming and J lost 4 bases; unmatched junction nucleotides: 16.

V gene TRBV19 combines with J gene TRBJ2-5, with 7 positions matching TRBD1. CDR3 length equals 16 residues. V shed 1 base and J 9 bases; nucleotides not matched to a gene: 14. Germline V gene data show CDR1 as LNHDA and CDR2 as SQIVND (reference sequence). This CDR3 reads CASSIGGQANSRAQYF. The CDR3 nucleotides read TGTGCCAGTAGTATAGGAGGACAGGCAAACAGCAGGGCCCAGTACTTC.

This chain connects TRBV30 to TRBJ1-4, with a weak D call TRBD1 (5 bases). CDR1 GTSNPN and CDR2 SVGIG come from the germline V gene (reference sequence). This CDR3 has 16 residues. Deletions cut 0 bases from V and 8 bases from J, with 19 bases between. CDR3 sequence: CAWSVGLGGGREKLFF. Written as DNA, the CDR3 is TGTGCCTGGAGTGTAGGGTTGGGGGGAGGACGGGAAAAACTGTTTTTT. Variable domain in full (rest from reference TRBV30 and TRBJ1-4): SQTIHQWPATLVQPVGSPLSLECTVEGTSNPNLYWYRQAAGRGLQLLFYSVGIGQISSEVPQNLSASRPQDRQFILSSKKLLLSDSGFYLCAWSVGLGGGREKLFFGSGTQLSVL.

V is TRBV7-6 and J is TRBJ2-3; TRBD2 is a possible D gene (5 bases). CDR1 and CDR2 from the germline V gene are SGHVS and FNYEAQ. With 5 bases removed from V and 11 bases from J, the gap between germline ends came to 17 bases. This CDR3 region has 13 residues. CDR3 sequence (DNA): TGTGCCAGCAGCGACTACCTCTGGGTCGGGCAGTATTTT. Protein product: CASSDYLWVGQYF.

The CDR3 DNA reads TGTGCCAGCAGCCCCCGGGGTAGCCGGGCGGAGACCCAGTACTTC. Its translation: CASSPRGSRAETQYF. The chain recombines TRBV11-2 with TRBJ2-5; maybe TRBD2 (5 bases). Trimming stripped 5 bases from V and 5 bases from J, with 18 bases between. The germline V gene encodes CDR1 SGHAT and CDR2 FQNNGV. The CDR3 runs 15 residues.

This rearrangement joins TRBV30 to TRBJ2-5, with TRBD2 identical over 10 bases. The germline CDR1 and CDR2 sequences are GTSNPN and SVGIG (reference sequence). This CDR3 is built from 15 residues. With V trimmed by 2 bases and J by 1 base, 4 bases remained unmatched. The CDR3 is CAWSPPSGGQETQYF. The CDR3 DNA sequence: TGTGCCTGGAGTCCTCCTAGCGGGGGCCAAGAGACCCAGTACTTC.

The V gene is TRBV5-6, the J gene TRBJ1-4; D may be TRBD1 (6 bases). This CDR3 is built from 17 residues. Trimming pared 4 bases from V and 0 bases from J, leaving 16 bases between. From germline, CDR1 is SGHDT and CDR2 YYEEEE. The CDR3 sequence is CASSQTGFTTTNEKLFF. The CDR3 DNA follows: TGTGCCAGCAGCCAGACAGGTTTTACAACAACTAATGAAAAACTGTTTTTT.

The V gene is TRBV5-1, the J gene TRBJ2-1; 13 positions match TRBD2. Germline V gene lookup returns CDR1 SGHRS and CDR2 YFSETQ. The CDR3 totals 16 residues. Trimming cost V 2 bases and J 10 bases; bases outside gene matches: 9. CDR3: CASSFSGTSGKGEQFF. The CDR3 DNA follows: TGCGCCAGCAGCTTTTCCGGGACTAGCGGGAAGGGGGAGCAGTTCTTC.

The rearrangement uses TRBV2 and TRBJ2-1, with 10 bases lining up with TRBD2. The junction had 8 bases not matched to a gene; V was cut back by 0 bases and J by 3 bases. Germline CDR1 and CDR2: SNHLY and FYNNEI. There are 18 residues in the CDR3. Here the CDR3 reads CASSEALAGGTRYNEQFF. As DNA, the CDR3 is TGTGCCAGCAGTGAAGCATTAGCGGGGGGTACGCGCTACAATGAGCAGTTCTTC.

This chain connects TRBV5-1 to TRBJ1-2; 7 bases agree with TRBD1. CDR3 length equals 16 residues. With 5 bases clipped from V and 7 bases from J, the junction kept 17 bases outside the gene matches. The germline V gene encodes CDR1 SGHRS and CDR2 YFSETQ. In DNA, the CDR3 is TGCGCCAGCAGTTCGAAGGGCCAGGAGACAGGGTCTGGCTACACCTTC. Residues: CASSSKGQETGSGYTF.

The chain recombines TRBV6-1 with TRBJ1-5; D perhaps matches TRBD1 (5 bases). Germline assignment: CDR1 MNHNS and CDR2 SASEGT. The CDR3 loop spans 17 amino acids. V shed 2 bases and J shed 3 bases, with 17 bases lying between them. In DNA, the CDR3 is TGTGCCAGCAGTGAAATCATTGGCAGGGCCTTCAATCAGCCCCAGCATTTT. Protein product: CASSEIIGRAFNQPQHF.

The DNA for the CDR3 is TGTGCCAGCAGCTTAGCGTCGGGTTATGGCTACACCTTC. Encoded protein: CASSLASGYGYTF. The rearrangement uses TRBV7-9 and TRBJ1-2; D ambiguous. V shed 0 bases and J shed 5 bases, with 7 bases lying between them. From germline, CDR1 is SEHNR and CDR2 FQNEAQ (reference sequence). This CDR3 contains 13 residues.

There are a few counts of this clone. V is TRBV4-3 and J is TRBJ2-2; D may be TRBD2 (6 bases). CDR3 size: 17 residues. The V gene's germline CDR1 is LGHNA and CDR2 YSLEER. V lost 0 bases, J lost 2 bases, and 13 bases lay in between. The CDR3 loop reads CASSQENVAANTGELFF. The CDR3 bases are TGCGCCAGCAGCCAAGAGAACGTAGCGGCTAACACCGGGGAGCTGTTTTTT.

V gene TRBV28 combines with J gene TRBJ2-5; 9 positions agree with TRBD1. V was clipped by 4 bases and J by 4 bases; unmatched bases: 10. The CDR3 sequence is 16 residues long. Germline V gives CDR1 MDHEN, CDR2 SYDVKM. The CDR3 loop reads CASSSPGQGWGETQYF. CDR3 nucleotides: TGTGCCAGCAGTTCTCCGGGACAGGGTTGGGGAGAGACCCAGTACTTC.

This chain uses TRBV27 with TRBJ1-1; D remains unclear. Trimming took 5 bases from V and 0 from J, leaving 13 bases between them. Germline V CDR1 and CDR2: MNHEY, SMNVEV (reference sequence). CDR3 size: 15 residues. This chain's CDR3 is CASSLLSGLNTEAFF. In DNA, the CDR3 is TGTGCCAGCAGTCTTCTGTCTGGGCTGAACACTGAAGCTTTCTTT.

In its sample, this clone was seen a few times. This chain links TRBV7-2 with TRBJ1-5; TRBD1 matches at 8 bases. CDR1 is SGHTA and CDR2 is FQGNSA in the germline V gene. The CDR3 has 15 amino acids. V lost 5 bases and J lost 4; bases outside the gene matches: 7. The CDR3 here is CASSLRQGRNQPQHF. CDR3 nucleotide sequence: TGTGCCAGCAGCCTCCGACAGGGGAGGAATCAGCCCCAGCATTTT.

This clone appeared once. The chain has TRBV7-8 and TRBJ2-2; 9 bases agree with TRBD1. The trim removed 3 bases at V and 3 bases at J, leaving 2 bases unmatched. Looked up from germline, CDR1 is SGHVS and CDR2 is FQNEAQ. The CDR3 has 15 residues. The CDR3 region has the DNA TGTGCCAGCAGCTTTGGGACAGGGCACACCGGGGAGCTGTTTTTT. It translates to CASSFGTGHTGELFF.

The chain joins TRBV6-6 to TRBJ2-7, with D possibly matching TRBD1 (6 bases). The germline V and J ends were trimmed by 6 bases and 5 bases, with 20 bases remaining between them. The CDR3 is 15 residues long. From germline, CDR1 is MNHNY and CDR2 SVGAGI (reference sequence). The CDR3 region is CASRIRMDRGDEQYF. CDR3 DNA: TGTGCCAGCAGAATAAGGATGGACAGAGGCGACGAGCAGTACTTC.